The T cell receptor (beta chain) described here comes from a study of cytomegalovirus exposure and HLA in healthy donors listed by TCRdb under 2017. Background for the entire study: In an earlier analysis of 550 to 750 of the donors, about 270 Gb of sequence data and approximately 100 million unique TCR beta sequences from roughly 180 million T cells were reported. HLA typing covered class I and class II loci at four-digit resolution. The number of typed donors differed by locus: about 629-630 for A, B, C, DRB1 and DQB1; approximately 540 for DQA1; 606 for DPA1; and roughly 470 for DPB1. A separate validation cohort of 100 to 150 different subjects was used in addition to the roughly 700-subject first cohort. Rather than using new phenotypic data, the later analysis identified candidate immune exposures from TCR beta sequences and from how often those sequences occurred across donors. A later genetic analysis used genome-wide SNP genotypes for about 55% of the 666 donors, treating that subset as a discovery cohort. Among 398 genotyped donors of the cohort, an average of around 240,000 unique TCR beta nucleotide sequences were sequenced per donor, around a sixth of them non-productive. All discovery cohort repertoires had been generated on a single sequencing platform. A later analysis re-examined previously published TCR beta repertoires from more than 550 donors and added high-resolution HLA genotyping to investigate patterns of TCR occurrence. An earlier analysis of fewer than 700 of the donors applied high-throughput TCR beta sequencing to assess whether each TCR beta V gene segment acted as functional or pseudogenic. The genetic ancestry cluster associated with self-reported Caucasian donors included about 84% of the 398 genotyped donors. The study combined high-throughput TCR immunosequencing, statistical association of individual TCRs with disease status, and machine learning to predict cytomegalovirus infection status. Because of strong linkage in the cohort, roughly five DR-DQ haplotypes were treated as single units for association and clustering. The study aimed to test whether signatures of past pathogen exposure could be identified by cataloging public T cell receptors. An early release that covered about 600 HLA-typed donors contained approximately 300 gigabases of sequencing data and some 87 million unique TCR sequences. The study profiled the T cell repertoires of 550 to 700 subjects by immunosequencing and related them to cytomegalovirus serostatus. Donor age, sex, ethnicity and CMV serostatus were compiled alongside the repertoire data.

Library prep was done by the immunoSEQ multiplex PCR assay. The multiplex PCR relied on a mix of 60 forward primers for TCR Vbeta segments and 13 reverse primers for TCR Jbeta segments. A multiplex PCR assay on genomic DNA amplified the CDR3 region of rearranged TCR beta genes. Amplified TCR beta libraries were sequenced as 87-base-pair reads on the Illumina HiSeq System. The paper's data handling went like this. In a later analysis, some 80 million unique TCR beta chains were counted across the 690 or so repertoires, and approximately 9.9 million of these chains were shared by at least two donors. A nearest-neighbor algorithm error-corrected the raw reads and collapsed the reads into unique sequences, merging closely related sequences to remove PCR and sequencing errors. V, D and J gene segments were assigned by aligning CDR3 sequences to IMGT reference sequences. For a sequence to be retained, at least a six-nucleotide match to both a V gene segment and a J gene segment was required. Rearrangements were classified as productive when the CDR3 lacked stop codons and remained in frame with V and J, and all other rearrangements were classified as non-productive. Following IMGT convention, CDR3 was defined as the stretch from the second conserved V-encoded cysteine up to the conserved J-encoded phenylalanine. The earlier analysis of 500 to 600 of the donors excluded sequences that lacked an unambiguous match to a single V gene segment. In an earlier analysis of a few hundred of the donors, V segments were called functional above 56.7% productive rearrangements and were called segregating when the between-donor standard deviation exceeded 5%. A statistical classification framework was developed to diagnose cytomegalovirus status using the catalog of TCR beta chain sequences. In a later analysis, TCR nucleotide sequences were compared against IMGT/GENE-DB human TR gene sequences so that V and J genes could be assigned. In a later analysis, CDR3 sequences and most-parsimonious VDJ recombination scenarios were assigned using the TCRdist pipeline. In a later analysis, each TCR beta chain was defined by its CDR3 amino acid sequence together with its V-gene family, and reads without a unique V-gene family were excluded. As a way to deal with suspected cross-contamination and a sequencing artifact, a later analysis dropped 592 nucleotide sequences that were highly shared and had low generation probability. A later analysis calculated a clonal expansion index for each public chain from normalized within-repertoire ranks of inferred template counts. In a later analysis, generation probabilities were computed with a VDJ recombination model fitted to out-of-frame rearrangements, and the resulting probabilities were checked against IGoR. Hypergeometric tests were used in a later analysis to score TCR-TCR, TCR-HLA and TCR-CMV co-occurrence, with a repertoire-size bias correction applied to the TCR pairs. A later analysis estimated false discovery rates by permuting HLA or CMV assignments 20 times. In a later analysis, co-occurring TCRs were grouped using DBSCAN, and TCRdist sequence similarity was added for clustering within HLA-allele-positive subsets. For co-occurrence clustering, repertoires with fewer than 30,000 or more than 120,000 public chains were excluded, along with five or six repertoires with anomalous nucleotide sharing. TCRdb holds this immuneACCESS table with in-frame rearrangements only. Some clones are missing; in checked studies, unresolved V genes explain under half, and the rest has no known cause. The V and J calls and the clone size are those of that table, but D and trimming were determined from the DNA. This sample holds roughly 69,000 clones; more than 60% were observed only once. The top ten clones comprise 11% to 15% of the sample.

The cohort consisted of 600 or so healthy bone marrow donors. At the time of sampling, every cohort member was nominally healthy, though immune exposures that went unrecorded were likely present. The donor was CMV seropositive and belonged to the group of around 300 seropositive cohort members. A peripheral blood sample was collected from each donor, and TCR beta sequencing was performed on peripheral blood mononuclear cells. The Qiagen DNeasy Blood Extraction Kit was used to extract genomic DNA from the blood cell samples. Broader findings and caveats from the paper: The only immune exposure information available for the cohort was CMV serostatus. Only TCR beta chains were sequenced in this cohort, and the absence of alpha or paired-chain data limited detectable features. It was suggested by the authors that the approach could potentially be generalized to other disease states and immunological phenotypes. Most TCR sequences were seen in very few donors, while some public TCRs were found in many individuals. In a later analysis, several top co-occurrence clusters were reported to appear linked to parvovirus B19, influenza, CMV and Epstein-Barr virus. A further reported finding was that TCR beta sequences accurately predicted the HLA-A and HLA-B alleles for most subjects in the first cohort. In vitro tests confirmed that a few of the cytomegalovirus-associated TCR beta chains recognize cytomegalovirus antigens. Some IMGT-functional V segments, including TRBV6-2 and TRBV6-3, could not be told apart with the 87-base-pair reads, so those segments were excluded. A later genetic analysis reported fewer N-insertions in productive TCRs among donors in an Asian-associated ancestry cluster than the roughly 620-donor mean. In a later analysis, TCR association rates were found to vary across HLA loci, with the most associated TCRs seen for DRB1 alleles and the fewest for HLA-C alleles. Most CMV-associated TCR beta chains appeared to be HLA-restricted in a later analysis, and the HLA associations seemed to be driven largely by CMV exposure. Linkage disequilibrium might explain the correlated functional status among segregating V segments, but an unknown experimental factor could not be excluded. Strong co-occurrence of HLA alleles, especially DR and DQ, made assigning TCR associations to individual alleles difficult. Because counts were too low, roughly 16 rarely observed V segments, including chromosome 9 orphons, were excluded from the earlier analysis of around 590 of the donors. In an earlier analysis of fewer than 700 of the donors, most TCR beta V segments appeared in productive rearrangements about 90% or about 30% of the time, broadly matching IMGT annotations. The study listed 170 or so TCR beta chains as associated with cytomegalovirus. V-gene and J-gene trimming of TCR beta chains was associated with a missense DCLRE1C variant in a later genetic analysis, and the association was replicated in an independent cohort. In a later analysis, HLA-associated TCR beta chains were found to be more clonally expanded and to have lower generation probabilities than equally common non-associated chains. Because some donors lacked HLA typing at each locus, the association tests relied only on the typed subset. Roughly uniform sequencing depth across donors was assumed in presence/absence analyses, although this assumption may not hold. The classifier was reported to diagnose cytomegalovirus status with high specificity and sensitivity in both the original and validation cohorts. A group of highly shared sequence variants was considered likely to be a technical artifact of the sequencing pipeline. A later analysis associated approximately 17,000 TCR beta sequences with specific HLA alleles at a false discovery rate of 0.05.

CDR1 is given as MNHNS and CDR2 as SASEGT, both from the germline V gene. The CDR3 sequence holds 14 residues, the cysteine and phenylalanine included. This entry keeps only the CDR3 DNA: 42 bases, framed from base 1. On this clone itself: The antigen it recognizes is unknown. One end of the junction does not line up with germline, which may come from a read error.

The TCR sequence derives from a male donor in good health and CMV-seropositive. The rearranged segments are TRBV6-1 and TRBJ2-1; a confident D gene designation cannot be given. The sequenced sample consisted of PBMCs. The CDR3 region: CASNESIGYNEQFF. The DNA sequence follows: TGTGCCAGCAATGAATCTATTGGCTACAATGAGCAGTTCTTC.